Described below is a single T cell receptor (beta chain) sequence and its context. Its target is not known. TCRdb called the reads again in MiXCR, with one record for every CDR3 protein. The data contain 900,000 to 950,000 distinct CDR3 sequences, around 32% of them singletons. This sample is drawn from a study of T cell repertoires in cytomegalovirus infection. The ends were cut back, 0 bases at V and 0 bases at J, with 18 bases in the middle. The V gene's germline CDR1 is SGDLS and CDR2 YYNGEE. CDR3 size: 18 residues. Specimen: cultured CD8+ T cells from PBMCs, collected from culture after CMV antigen stimulation. J is TRBJ1-1 and V is TRBV9; possibly TRBD1 for D (6 bases). This receptor was obtained from a human donor in good health (CMV status not recorded). Some clones in this sample may be carry-over from other donors' samples. CDR3 in amino acids: CASSVEGGSGTMNTEAFF. CDR3 sequence (DNA): TGTGCCAGCAGCGTAGAAGGGGGGTCAGGGACCATGAACACTGAAGCTTTCTTT.